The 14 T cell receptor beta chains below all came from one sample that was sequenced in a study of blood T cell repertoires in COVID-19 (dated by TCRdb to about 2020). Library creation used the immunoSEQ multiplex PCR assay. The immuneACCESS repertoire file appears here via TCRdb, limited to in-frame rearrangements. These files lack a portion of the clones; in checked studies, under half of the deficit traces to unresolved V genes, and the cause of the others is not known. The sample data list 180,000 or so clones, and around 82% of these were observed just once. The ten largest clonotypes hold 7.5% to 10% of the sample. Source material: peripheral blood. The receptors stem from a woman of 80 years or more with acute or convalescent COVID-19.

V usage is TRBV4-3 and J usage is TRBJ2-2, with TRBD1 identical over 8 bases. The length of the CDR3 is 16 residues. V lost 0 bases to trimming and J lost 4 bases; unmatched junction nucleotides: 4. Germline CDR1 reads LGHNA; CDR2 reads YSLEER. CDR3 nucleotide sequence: TGCGCCAGCAGCCAAGAGCAGGGGGCGCGCACCGGGGAGCTGTTTTTT. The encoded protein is CASSQEQGARTGELFF.

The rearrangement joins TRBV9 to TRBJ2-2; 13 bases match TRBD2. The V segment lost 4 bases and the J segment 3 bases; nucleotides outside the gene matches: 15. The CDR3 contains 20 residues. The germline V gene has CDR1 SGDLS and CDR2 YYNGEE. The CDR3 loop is CASSPRKLLAGGFHTGELFF. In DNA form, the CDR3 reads TGTGCCAGCAGCCCCCGAAAATTACTAGCGGGAGGGTTCCACACCGGGGAGCTGTTTTTT.

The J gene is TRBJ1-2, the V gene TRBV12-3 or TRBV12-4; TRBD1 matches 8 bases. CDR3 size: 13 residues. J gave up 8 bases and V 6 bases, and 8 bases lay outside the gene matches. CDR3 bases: TGTGCCAGCAGCAGACAGGGGCCCCGGGGCTACACCTTC. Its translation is CASSRQGPRGYTF.

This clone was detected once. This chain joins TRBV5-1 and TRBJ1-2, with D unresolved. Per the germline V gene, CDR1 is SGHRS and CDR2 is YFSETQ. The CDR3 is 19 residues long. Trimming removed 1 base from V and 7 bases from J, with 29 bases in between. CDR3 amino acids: CASSLNPGRSARDSGGYTF. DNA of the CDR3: TGCGCCAGCAGCTTGAACCCCGGCAGGTCTGCCCGGGATAGCGGTGGCTACACCTTC.

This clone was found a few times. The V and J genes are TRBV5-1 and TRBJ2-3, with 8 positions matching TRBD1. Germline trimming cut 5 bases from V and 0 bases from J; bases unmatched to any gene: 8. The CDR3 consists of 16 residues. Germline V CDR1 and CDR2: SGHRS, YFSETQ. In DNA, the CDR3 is TGCGCCAGCAGTCGCTCAGGGGGCGCGAGCACAGATACGCAGTATTTT. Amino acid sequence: CASSRSGGASTDTQYF.

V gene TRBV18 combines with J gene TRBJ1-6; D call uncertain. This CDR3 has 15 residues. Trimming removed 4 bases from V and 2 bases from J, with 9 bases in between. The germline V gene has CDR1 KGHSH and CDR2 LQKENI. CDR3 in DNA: TGTGCCAGCTCACAGATGAGCACCTATAATTCACCCCTCCACTTT. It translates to CASSQMSTYNSPLHF. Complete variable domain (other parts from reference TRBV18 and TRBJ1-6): NAGVMQNPRHLVRRRGQEARLRCSPMKGHSHVYWYRQLPEEGLKFMVYLQKENIIDESGMPKERFSAEFPKEGPSILRIQQVVRGDSAAYFCASSQMSTYNSPLHFGNGTRLTVT.

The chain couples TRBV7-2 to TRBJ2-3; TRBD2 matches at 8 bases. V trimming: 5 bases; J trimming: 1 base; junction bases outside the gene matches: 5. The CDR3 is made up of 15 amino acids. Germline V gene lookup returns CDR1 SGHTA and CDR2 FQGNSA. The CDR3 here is CASSPSGGGTDTQYF. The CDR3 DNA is TGTGCCAGCAGCCCGAGCGGGGGTGGCACAGATACGCAGTATTTT.

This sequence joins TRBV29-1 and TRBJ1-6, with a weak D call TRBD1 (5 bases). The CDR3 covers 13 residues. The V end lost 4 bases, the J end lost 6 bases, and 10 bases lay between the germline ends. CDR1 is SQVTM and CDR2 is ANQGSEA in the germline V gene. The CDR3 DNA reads TGCAGCGTTGCGGGCGGGGGTAATTCACCCCTCCACTTT. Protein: CSVAGGGNSPLHF.

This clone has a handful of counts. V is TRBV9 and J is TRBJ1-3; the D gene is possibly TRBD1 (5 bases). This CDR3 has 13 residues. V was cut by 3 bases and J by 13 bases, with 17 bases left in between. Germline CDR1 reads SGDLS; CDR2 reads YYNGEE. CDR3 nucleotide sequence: TGTGCCAGCAGCGGACAGTTTGCTTCGAGTATATATTTT. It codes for CASSGQFASSIYF.

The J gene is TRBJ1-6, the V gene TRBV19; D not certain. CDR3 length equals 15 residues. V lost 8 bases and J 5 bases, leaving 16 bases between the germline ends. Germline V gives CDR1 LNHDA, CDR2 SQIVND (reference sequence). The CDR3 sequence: CASSPGRENNSPLHF. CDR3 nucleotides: TGTGCCAGTTCTCCCGGGCGGGAGAATAATTCACCCCTCCACTTT.

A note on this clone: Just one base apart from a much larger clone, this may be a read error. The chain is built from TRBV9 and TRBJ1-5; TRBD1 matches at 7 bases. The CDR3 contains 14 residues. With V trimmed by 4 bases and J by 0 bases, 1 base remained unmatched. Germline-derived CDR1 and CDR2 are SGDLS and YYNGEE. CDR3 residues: CASSRTGSNQPQHF. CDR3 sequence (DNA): TGTGCCAGCAGCCGGACAGGTAGCAATCAGCCCCAGCATTTT.

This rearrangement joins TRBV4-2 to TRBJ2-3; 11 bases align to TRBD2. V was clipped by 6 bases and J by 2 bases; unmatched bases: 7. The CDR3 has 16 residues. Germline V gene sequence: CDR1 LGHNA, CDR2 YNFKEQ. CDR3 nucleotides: TGTGCCAGCAGTTCCAGACTAGCGGGACTCACAGATACGCAGTATTTT. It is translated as CASSSRLAGLTDTQYF.

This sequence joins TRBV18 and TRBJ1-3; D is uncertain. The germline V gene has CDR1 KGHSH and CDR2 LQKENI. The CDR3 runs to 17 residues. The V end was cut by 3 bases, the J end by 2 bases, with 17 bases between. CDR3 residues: CASSPGANGLTGNTIYF. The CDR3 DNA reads TGTGCCAGCTCACCGGGCGCCAATGGGTTAACTGGAAACACCATATATTTT. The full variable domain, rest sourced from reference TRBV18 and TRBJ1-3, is NAGVMQNPRHLVRRRGQEARLRCSPMKGHSHVYWYRQLPEEGLKFMVYLQKENIIDESGMPKERFSAEFPKEGPSILRIQQVVRGDSAAYFCASSPGANGLTGNTIYFGEGSWLTVV.

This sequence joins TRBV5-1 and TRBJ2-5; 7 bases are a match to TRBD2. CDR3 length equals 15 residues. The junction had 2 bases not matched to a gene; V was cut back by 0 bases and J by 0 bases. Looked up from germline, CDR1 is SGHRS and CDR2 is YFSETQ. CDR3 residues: CASSLAGTNQETQYF. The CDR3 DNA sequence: TGCGCCAGCAGCTTGGCCGGGACTAACCAAGAGACCCAGTACTTC.